This TCR beta chain came from a study of T cell repertoires in cytomegalovirus infection. Study-level background: Well-studied HLA-B-restricted CMV epitopes were used in the study alongside recently identified HLA-C-restricted ones. Public TCR beta signature analysis indicated the presence of both CMV infection and matching HLA type.

Comment on this clonotype: Its target is not known.

General observations from the study: CMV-specific TCR beta clonotypes restricted by HLA-C dominated the ex vivo response. Cumulative public TCR beta family frequency identified carriers of CMV plus the relevant HLA.

Unmatched junction bases numbered 27, after V lost 7 bases and J lost 2 bases. The germline gives CDR1 MNHEY, CDR2 SVGEGT. The CDR3 is 21 amino acids. From the reads, TCRdb called clonotypes with MiXCR, one entry per CDR3 protein. The data contain tens of thousands of distinct CDR3 sequences, over 15% of them singletons. The starting material was CD8+ T cells from cultured PBMCs, obtained from culture after CMV antigen stimulation. This TCR came from a human donor in good health (CMV status not recorded). Some clones in this sample may be carry-over from other donors' samples. The J gene is TRBJ2-5, the V gene TRBV6-2 or TRBV6-3; 8 nucleotides line up with TRBD2. The CDR3: CASTYGGAIYSGPDHQETQYF. As DNA, the CDR3 is TGTGCCAGCACCTACGGGGGGGCAATTTACAGCGGGCCCGACCATCAAGAGACCCAGTACTTC.